These 29 T cell receptor beta chains were sequenced from one sample in a study of T cells in Graves' hyperthyroidism and ophthalmopathy (dated by TCRdb to about 2019). The library was produced with multiplex PCR. The data were produced on an Illumina HiSeq 2000. Amplification of TCR beta CDR3 regions was carried out from RNA transcripts. The first round of RT-PCR for the TCR CDR3 was performed with the HTBI primer set and the Qiagen OneStep RT-PCR kit. TCRdb trimmed public reads at Q25 via fastp, called clones via MiXCR and kept in-frame beta chains. Rows with a matching CDR3 protein are joined into one entry that keeps the most common DNA and genes. The sample table shows some 200,000 distinct CDR3 sequences, and 17% are seen once. The ten largest clones take up 53% of the sample. What was sequenced was blood. The receptors derive from a woman in her forties or fifties with Graves' hyperthyroidism.

This clonotype was seen many times. The gene calls are TRBV28 and TRBJ1-2, with a tentative D call TRBD1 (5 bases). Trimming shortened V by 7 bases and J by 14 bases, and 17 bases separated the two germline ends. In germline, CDR1 is MDHEN, CDR2 SYDVKM. This CDR3 has 11 residues. The CDR3 protein is CASTTAVGVTF. CDR3 DNA: TGTGCCAGCACCACCGCCGTGGGGGTAACCTTC.

This clonotype has a count of ten or more. This chain joins TRBV3-1 and TRBJ2-5; D might be TRBD2 (5 bases). Trimming took 5 bases from V and 4 from J, leaving 14 bases between them. The CDR3 runs 14 residues. Germline assignment: CDR1 LGHDT and CDR2 YNNKEL (reference sequence). This CDR3 reads CASSRRGSSETQYF. In DNA, the CDR3 is TGTGCCAGCAGCAGACGCGGGTCCTCAGAGACCCAGTACTTC.

This clonotype was observed at least ten times. The CDR3 bases are TGTGCCAGCAGACCCGACAGGGGCCTTCCCTACGAGCAGTACTTC. Encoded protein: CASRPDRGLPYEQYF. The chain uses TRBV6-1 and TRBJ2-7; 8 bases fit TRBD1. V shed 6 bases, J shed 2 bases, and the junction held 9 bases outside the gene matches. CDR1 is MNHNS, CDR2 SASEGT, per germline. The CDR3 spans 15 residues.

A few counts support this clonotype. V usage is TRBV19 and J usage is TRBJ2-3, with D possibly being TRBD2 (5 bases). The germline CDR1 and CDR2 sequences are LNHDA and SQIVND (reference sequence). The V end lost 11 bases, the J end lost 0 bases, and 12 bases lay between the germline ends. CDR3 size: 13 residues. CDR3 nucleotide sequence: TGTGCCGCGCGGGCCACCAGCACAGATACGCAGTATTTT. Translation gives CAARATSTDTQYF.

This clonotype appeared a few times. The chain carries TRBV29-1 and TRBJ2-5; D not resolved. Germline lookup yields CDR1 SQVTM and CDR2 ANQGSEA. The CDR3 spans 11 residues. Trimming took off 0 bases at V and 7 bases at J, with 6 bases between the two ends. CDR3 region: CSVEEFGTQYF. CDR3 DNA: TGCAGCGTTGAAGAATTCGGGACCCAGTACTTC.

About this clonotype itself: One base away lies a much larger clone, so this may be a sequencing read error. This chain joins TRBV28 and TRBJ1-2; D possibly corresponds to TRBD1 (5 bases). Germline lookup yields CDR1 MDHEN and CDR2 SYDVKM. This CDR3 is built from 12 residues. The CDR3 DNA is TGTGCCAGCAGCGGGACTAACTATGGCCACACCTTC. It codes for CASSGTNYGHTF.

This clonotype was seen ten or more times. The chain has TRBV12-3 or TRBV12-4 and TRBJ1-1, with a possible D match to TRBD1 (5 bases). This CDR3 is 11 amino acids long. V was cut by 7 bases and J by 9 bases, with 12 bases left in between. For the CDR3, the DNA is TGTGCCAGCATGAAGGGGCTTAAAGCTTTCTTT. Translated: CASMKGLKAFF.

This clonotype was seen a handful of times. J is TRBJ2-7 and V is TRBV4-1; TRBD2 matches 15 bases. The CDR3 spans 17 residues. V shed 2 bases, J shed 1 base, and the junction held 3 bases outside the gene matches. CDR1 and CDR2 (germline): MGHRA, YSYEKL. CDR3 protein: CASSQPGLAGGSYEQYF. Written as DNA, the CDR3 is TGCGCCAGCAGCCAACCGGGACTAGCGGGAGGATCCTACGAGCAGTACTTC.

This clonotype was seen at least ten times. The chain joins TRBV7-6 to TRBJ2-3; no reliable D call. Trimming pared 2 bases from V and 5 bases from J, leaving 5 bases between. This CDR3 has 12 amino acids. Per the germline V gene, CDR1 is SGHVS and CDR2 is FNYEAQ. The CDR3 DNA reads as TGTGCCAGCAGCTTATTTGGAGATACGCAGTATTTT. This translates into CASSLFGDTQYF.

The chain joins TRBV3-1 to TRBJ1-4; 9 bases match TRBD1. There are 17 residues in the CDR3. From germline, CDR1 is LGHDT and CDR2 YNNKEL (reference sequence). Losses at the gene ends were 1 base for V and 7 bases for J; bases not matched to a gene: 10. Here the CDR3 reads CASSQAGTGHIGEKLFF. In DNA, the CDR3 is TGTGCCAGCAGCCAAGCCGGGACAGGGCATATCGGTGAAAAACTGTTTTTT.

Many counts were recorded for this clonotype. The chain is built from TRBV7-2 and TRBJ1-1; the D is unclear. The CDR3 is 14 amino acids. The germline V and J ends were trimmed by 5 bases and 3 bases, with 13 bases remaining between them. Germline CDR1 SGHTA, CDR2 FQGNSA. The CDR3 loop is CASSPRVGHTEAFF. CDR3 coding DNA: TGTGCCAGCAGCCCCCGTGTGGGCCACACTGAAGCTTTCTTT.

This clonotype occurred a few times. The chain carries TRBV7-9 and TRBJ2-7; TRBD2 aligns across 7 bases. The germline V gene encodes CDR1 SEHNR and CDR2 FQNEAQ (reference sequence). Trimming removed 5 bases from V and 1 base from J; junction bases left unmatched: 11. The CDR3 contains 16 residues. CDR3 sequence (DNA): TGTGCCAGCAGCCCCCCCTTCCGGGAGGAGTCCTACGAGCAGTACTTC. This sequence encodes CASSPPFREESYEQYF.

On this clonotype itself: Relative to the germline gene, one junction end is altered; a read error may explain this. The chain couples TRBV5-1 to TRBJ2-7; 12 nucleotides align to TRBD1. The germline CDR1 and CDR2 sequences are SGHRS and YFSETQ. This CDR3 is 17 amino acids long. CDR3 protein: CASNLGTGGDRRYEQYF. CDR3 sequence (DNA): TGCGCCAGCAACTTGGGGACAGGGGGCGATCGTAGGTACGAGCAGTACTTC.

This clonotype was seen many times. This chain connects TRBV6-1 to TRBJ2-1; TRBD2 aligns across 11 bases. The germline gives CDR1 MNHNS, CDR2 SASEGT. The CDR3 covers 14 residues. Trimming removed 6 bases from V and 7 bases from J; junction bases left unmatched: 5. The DNA for the CDR3 is TGTGCCAGCAGATTAGCGGGAGGGGCGAATGAGCAGTTCTTC. Translated: CASRLAGGANEQFF.

This clonotype was seen ten or more times. This rearrangement joins TRBV4-2 to TRBJ2-7, with 10 bases that match TRBD1. This CDR3 comprises 16 residues. The germline V gene has CDR1 LGHNA and CDR2 YNFKEQ. With 4 bases clipped from V and 3 bases from J, the junction kept 9 bases outside the gene matches. The CDR3 reads CASSRGFRDRGYEQYF. The CDR3 bases are TGTGCCAGCAGCCGAGGATTCCGGGACAGGGGCTACGAGCAGTACTTC.

The chain carries TRBV3-1 and TRBJ1-2; 8 bases map to TRBD1. The CDR3 spans 17 residues. The junction had 14 bases not matched to a gene; V was cut back by 4 bases and J by 4 bases. The germline V gene encodes CDR1 LGHDT and CDR2 YNNKEL (reference sequence). The DNA for the CDR3 is TGTGCCAGCAGCCCGCTTTTAGGCACAGGGGGTGTCTATGGCTACACCTTC. This sequence encodes CASSPLLGTGGVYGYTF. Full variable domain (missing parts from reference TRBV3-1 and TRBJ1-2): DTAVSQTPKYLVTQMGNDKSIKCEQNLGHDTMYWYKQDSKKFLKIMFSYNNKELIINETVPNRFSPKSPDKAHLNLHINSLELGDSAVYFCASSPLLGTGGVYGYTFGSGTRLTVV.

The chain employs TRBV18 and TRBJ1-1; 9 nucleotides match TRBD1. CDR1 and CDR2 from the germline V gene are KGHSH and LQKENI. The V and J ends lost 4 bases and 0 bases, in that order; junction bases with no gene match: 9. The CDR3 consists of 17 residues. CDR3 loop: CASSRRDREIMNTEAFF. In DNA, the CDR3 is TGTGCCAGCTCACGACGGGACAGGGAAATCATGAACACTGAAGCTTTCTTT.

V gene TRBV6-1 combines with J gene TRBJ2-7; TRBD2 agrees at 13 bases. The CDR3 spans 15 residues. After removal of 7 bases from V and 8 bases from J, the junction contained 11 bases not matched to a gene. Per germline, CDR1 MNHNS and CDR2 SASEGT. Here the CDR3 reads CASKVLAGGPNQQYF. Written as DNA, the CDR3 is TGTGCCAGCAAAGTACTAGCGGGAGGGCCTAATCAGCAGTACTTC.

This clonotype was seen only a few times. The chain uses TRBV2 and TRBJ2-1; 10 bases line up with TRBD2. V lost 7 bases, J lost 0 bases, and 12 bases stayed unmatched. Germline V lookup: CDR1 SNHLY, CDR2 FYNNEI. The CDR3 spans 18 residues. The CDR3 reads CASNGLAGEWGSYNEQFF. The DNA for the CDR3 is TGTGCCAGCAATGGGCTAGCGGGAGAATGGGGCTCCTACAATGAGCAGTTCTTC. Together with reference TRBV2 and TRBJ2-1, the CDR3 gives the full variable domain: EPEVTQTPSHQVTQMGQEVILRCVPISNHLYFYWYRQILGQKVEFLVSFYNNEISEKSEIFDDQFSVERPDGSNFTLKIRSTKLEDSAMYFCASNGLAGEWGSYNEQFFGPGTRLTVL.

Ten or more counts support this clonotype. The chain employs TRBV7-9 and TRBJ2-2; D is ambiguous. Germline V gives CDR1 SEHNR, CDR2 FQNEAQ (reference sequence). The V end was cut by 2 bases, the J end by 0 bases, with 7 bases between. The CDR3 is 15 amino acids. The DNA of the CDR3 is TGTGCCAGCAGCTTATCCTGGACGAACACCGGGGAGCTGTTTTTT. It encodes CASSLSWTNTGELFF.

V and J are TRBV10-3 and TRBJ1-4; TRBD1 matches at 7 bases. There are 15 residues in the CDR3. Germline V gene lookup returns CDR1 ENHRY and CDR2 SYGVKD. V was pared by 4 bases and J by 6 bases, with 8 bases of the junction left unmatched. As DNA, the CDR3 is TGTGCCATCAGTGGGGGACAGACTCTGGATGAAAAACTGTTTTTT. This sequence encodes CAISGGQTLDEKLFF.

This clonotype was detected many times. The chain has TRBV7-9 and TRBJ1-2; D unclear. CDR3 length: 14 amino acids. V lost 0 bases, J lost 3 bases, and 8 bases lay in between. Per the germline V gene, CDR1 is SEHNR and CDR2 is FQNEAQ (reference sequence). The CDR3 coding sequence is TGTGCCAGCAGCTTAGCGCCAACAGACTATGGCTACACCTTC. Translated, it gives CASSLAPTDYGYTF.

This clonotype was recorded at least ten times. The chain employs TRBV20-1 and TRBJ1-1; TRBD1 matches 9 bases. J lost 4 bases, V lost 7 bases, and 10 bases had no gene match. The V gene's germline CDR1 is DFQATT and CDR2 SNEGSKA (reference sequence). The CDR3 has 14 residues. The CDR3: CSVPTGGRVTEAFF. The DNA for the CDR3 is TGCAGTGTTCCGACAGGGGGGAGAGTCACTGAAGCTTTCTTT.

This clonotype was seen only a few times. The V gene is TRBV11-3, the J gene TRBJ2-7; either TRBD1 or TRBD2 may fit D (5 bases each). The germline V gene encodes CDR1 SGHNT and CDR2 YENEEA. Trimming removed 2 bases from V and 3 bases from J, with 20 bases in between. The CDR3 has 17 residues. CDR3 protein: CASSLRLQAIGGYEQYF. The DNA for the CDR3 is TGTGCCAGCAGCTTAAGATTACAGGCGATTGGGGGCTACGAGCAGTACTTC.

V usage is TRBV18 and J usage is TRBJ2-3; tentative D call: TRBD1 (6 bases). The CDR3 totals 13 residues. V lost 6 bases, J lost 6 bases, and 13 bases lay in between. CDR1 KGHSH and CDR2 LQKENI come from the germline V gene. CDR3 region: CASSSDQGDTQYF. DNA of the CDR3: TGTGCCAGCTCGTCCGACCAGGGGGATACGCAGTATTTT.

This clonotype came up many times. The chain combines TRBV7-2 with TRBJ2-1; TRBD1 matches 9 bases. This CDR3 is 13 amino acids long. V shed 5 bases and J 9 bases; nucleotides not matched to a gene: 5. CDR1 and CDR2 from the germline V gene are SGHTA and FQGNSA. In DNA form, the CDR3 reads TGTGCCAGCAGCGCGACAGGGGGAGGTGAGCAGTTCTTC. Protein sequence: CASSATGGGEQFF.

This clonotype came up many times. The CDR3, as DNA: TGTGCCAGCAGCGAGGGACAGCGAAATGAAAAACTGTTTTTT. It codes for CASSEGQRNEKLFF. V gene TRBV7-9 combines with J gene TRBJ1-4; 7 positions match TRBD1. With V trimmed by 5 bases and J by 5 bases, 5 bases remained unmatched. Germline loops: CDR1 SEHNR, CDR2 FQNEAQ (reference sequence). The CDR3 is made up of 14 amino acids.

This clonotype was recorded a few times. The chain joins TRBV6-1 to TRBJ1-5; no clear D. The CDR3 sequence is 15 residues long. The V gene's germline CDR1 is MNHNS and CDR2 SASEGT. Trimming left V 4 bases short and J 3 bases short, with 13 bases between. The CDR3 coding sequence is TGTGCCAGCAGTGGGCCTACAGCGTTCAATCAGCCCCAGCATTTT. Its translation is CASSGPTAFNQPQHF.

This clonotype was counted ten times or more. This rearrangement joins TRBV7-2 to TRBJ2-5; D may be TRBD2 (6 bases). Trimming took off 5 bases at V and 5 bases at J, with 18 bases between the two ends. Germline V gene sequence: CDR1 SGHTA, CDR2 FQGNSA. The CDR3 is 15 residues long. CDR3 DNA: TGTGCCAGCAGCGTATCAGCGGGCGGAGGGGAGACCCAGTACTTC. Residues: CASSVSAGGGETQYF.